This entry is about one TCR beta chain. The data are from a study of T cell changes during pregnancy in multiple sclerosis. The repertoire was sequenced with immunoSEQ multiplex PCR; TCRdb's copy has only in-frame clones and lacks some. This sample has 50,000 to 65,000 clones, with approximately 90% found just once. The sequencing here drew on peripheral blood, taken in the first trimester of pregnancy. The receptor comes from a female donor in good health, enrolled as a control in a pregnancy study.

The CDR3 loop reads CASSSGTEAYNEQFF. The CDR3, as DNA: TGTGCCAGCAGTTCCGGGACAGAAGCCTACAATGAGCAGTTCTTC. The V and J genes are TRBV28 and TRBJ2-1; 7 nucleotides match TRBD1. The CDR3 is 15 amino acids. The V gene end was trimmed by 4 bases and the J gene end by 2 bases; junction bases not matched to a gene: 5. CDR1 and CDR2 (germline): MDHEN, SYDVKM.